This T cell receptor (beta chain) is drawn from a study of T-cell memory formation after mild COVID-19. Study summary: TCR clusters were mostly confined to one donor each.

It was 5'RACE with constant-segment primers that produced the TCR alpha and TCR beta cDNA libraries, which carried sample barcodes and UMIs. TCRdb itself ran the 5' RACE reads through MiXCR, one entry per CDR3 protein. The sample lists approximately 400,000 distinct CDR3 sequences, more than 20% seen once, with 7.5% to 10% in the top ten. This clonotype was counted at least ten times. Its target is unknown. V was cut by 6 bases and J by 1 base, with 5 bases left in between. This CDR3 has 12 amino acids. Overall study findings and caveats: Largely, contracting CD4+ clones fell within CM and EM, and contracting CD8+ clones within EMRA. Clones contracting across day 15 to 85 had a balanced CD4/CD8 profile; later expanding clones leaned CD4+.

What was sequenced was PBMCs or a T cell subset sorted from them (not recorded which). The chain links TRBV12-3 or TRBV12-4 to TRBJ2-3; D gene unclear. The source is an adult woman who had mild COVID-19 (a few samples of this study predate the infection). Cell type and time point are not known. The CDR3 DNA reads as TGTGCCAGCAGCTACCGCACAGATACGCAGTATTTT. It specifies CASSYRTDTQYF.